The clone carrying this T cell receptor (beta chain) was seen only once. V lost 3 bases, J lost 1 base, and 6 bases lay in between. Germline V CDR1 and CDR2: SNHLY, FYNNEI. The CDR3 is made up of 13 amino acids. The sample belongs to a study of blood T cell repertoires in COVID-19. Profiling relied on immunoSEQ multiplex PCR, and the TCRdb table lists in-frame clones only, not all of them. The table shows around 110,000 clones, with approximately 83% occurring only once. Source material: peripheral blood. The J gene is TRBJ1-1, the V gene TRBV2, with no clear D. This clonotype was obtained from a woman in her 70s with acute or convalescent COVID-19. The CDR3 DNA sequence: TGTGCCAGCAGTGAGAGATGGAACACTGAAGCTTTCTTT. It is translated as CASSERWNTEAFF.